This TCR beta chain came from a study of cytomegalovirus exposure and HLA in healthy donors. Separate from the approximately 670-subject first cohort, the approximately 130-subject validation cohort was the one that the donors belonged to. Some clones are missing from TCRdb's copy, which holds only in-frame ones; the method was immunoSEQ multiplex PCR. The sample lists tens of thousands of clones, less than 96% seen once, with roughly 1.6% in the top ten. The ends lost 4 bases at V and 1 base at J; junction bases unmatched: 4. This CDR3 has 14 residues. Germline-derived CDR1 and CDR2 are SGHRS and YFSETQ.

The chain carries TRBV5-1 and TRBJ2-5, with 7 bases that match TRBD2. The specimen sequenced was PBMCs. The TCR sequence derives from a man between 18 and 29 years old in good health and CMV-seropositive. The CDR3 DNA follows: TGCGCCAGCAGCGACCCTAGCGGCCAAGAGACCCAGTACTTC. Its translation is CASSDPSGQETQYF.